The 11 T cell receptor beta chains below were found in one sample sequenced in a study of blood T cell repertoires in COVID-19. Some clones are missing from TCRdb's copy, which holds only in-frame ones; the method was immunoSEQ multiplex PCR. The profile shows under 300,000 clones, approximately 85% of them singletons. The sequenced material came from PBMCs or T cells enriched from blood (not recorded which). All receptors come from a woman between 50 and 59 years old who had recovered from COVID-19.

V and J are TRBV27 and TRBJ2-7; tentatively, D is TRBD2 (6 bases). The CDR3 has 15 amino acids. Germline V gives CDR1 MNHEY, CDR2 SMNVEV (reference sequence). V shed 3 bases and J shed 0 bases, with 12 bases lying between them. The CDR3: CASSLVAVSSYEQYF. DNA of the CDR3: TGTGCCAGCAGTTTGGTAGCGGTTAGCTCCTACGAGCAGTACTTC.

The chain carries TRBV6-5 and TRBJ2-3, with D tentatively TRBD2 (5 bases). V lost 5 bases and J lost 4, with 10 bases in between. CDR3 length equals 13 residues. The germline gives CDR1 MNHEY, CDR2 SVGAGI. CDR3 sequence reads: CASSRLAADTQYF. The CDR3 DNA is TGTGCCAGCAGTAGGCTAGCAGCAGATACGCAGTATTTT.

This clone was detected only once. The gene calls are TRBV23-1 and TRBJ1-5; D is perhaps TRBD1 (5 bases). TRBV23-1 is classed as an ORF, of uncertain function. The V end lost 0 bases, the J end lost 0 bases, and 21 bases lay between the germline ends. This CDR3 comprises 20 residues. The DNA for the CDR3 is TGCGCCAGCAGTCAATCGTCGGGGACTCCGGCATCCTATAGCAATCAGCCCCAGCATTTT. As protein: CASSQSSGTPASYSNQPQHF.

A single count supports this clone. The chain joins TRBV19 to TRBJ1-2, with D possibly being TRBD1 (5 bases). The CDR3 covers 14 residues. Germline values: CDR1 LNHDA, CDR2 SQIVND (reference sequence). Trimming took off 6 bases at V and 7 bases at J, with 18 bases between the two ends. For the CDR3, the DNA is TGTGCCAGTAGCACTATGGTCCGGGGACTTGGCTACACCTTC. It yields the protein CASSTMVRGLGYTF.

The V and J genes are TRBV19 and TRBJ2-5, with D hard to call. V gave up 4 bases and J gave up 1 base, with 10 bases separating them. The V gene's germline CDR1 is LNHDA and CDR2 SQIVND (reference sequence). The CDR3 is 14 residues long. The CDR3 DNA sequence: TGTGCCAGTAGTACCCCTGTCCTCCAAGAGACCCAGTACTTC. It specifies CASSTPVLQETQYF.

This rearrangement joins TRBV7-3 to TRBJ1-2; 9 bases fit TRBD1. Looked up from germline, CDR1 is SGHTA and CDR2 is FQGTGA. The length of the CDR3 is 15 residues. V lost 5 bases and J lost 2; bases outside the gene matches: 6. CDR3 coding DNA: TGTGCCAGCAGCCCCACCGGGACAGGGAACTATGGCTACACCTTC. Protein sequence: CASSPTGTGNYGYTF.

The J gene is TRBJ2-7, the V gene TRBV6-6; 7 bases map to TRBD1. J lost 1 base, V lost 5 bases, and 5 bases had no gene match. The germline gives CDR1 MNHNY, CDR2 SVGAGI (reference sequence). The length of the CDR3 is 14 residues. The CDR3 here is CASSGRDSSYEQYF. CDR3 DNA: TGTGCCAGCAGTGGACGGGACAGTTCCTACGAGCAGTACTTC.

This clone has only one observation. This chain uses TRBV5-1 with TRBJ1-1, with 7 positions matching TRBD1. The V and J ends lost 4 bases and 2 bases, in that order; junction bases with no gene match: 8. From germline, CDR1 is SGHRS and CDR2 YFSETQ. The CDR3 spans 15 residues. CDR3: CASSLGSGGNTEAFF. In DNA, the CDR3 is TGCGCCAGCAGCCTAGGATCAGGGGGAAACACTGAAGCTTTCTTT.

DNA for the CDR3: TGTGCCAGCAGCCAAAACAGGGACAATGAGCAGTTCTTC. Translation: CASSQNRDNEQFF. This rearrangement joins TRBV7-3 to TRBJ2-1; tentative D call: TRBD1 (6 bases). This CDR3 is built from 13 residues. V was trimmed by 5 bases and J by 5 bases, leaving 10 bases between them. Per the germline V gene, CDR1 is SGHTA and CDR2 is FQGTGA.

This clone has more than one count but fewer than ten. The genes are TRBV5-4 and TRBJ1-1, with TRBD1 identical over 7 bases. CDR3 length: 14 amino acids. V dropped 2 bases and J dropped 5; count of bases not matched to a gene: 6. CDR1 is SGHNT, CDR2 YYREEE, per germline (reference sequence). The CDR3 here is CASSLKGARTEAFF. The CDR3 nucleotides are TGTGCCAGCAGCTTAAAGGGGGCGAGAACTGAAGCTTTCTTT.

This sequence joins TRBV5-1 and TRBJ2-7; 7 bases are a match to TRBD1. CDR1 SGHRS and CDR2 YFSETQ come from the germline V gene. Losses at the gene ends were 4 bases for V and 4 bases for J; bases not matched to a gene: 11. This CDR3 is 15 amino acids long. DNA for the CDR3: TGCGCCAGCAGCCCCTTATCAGGGGGACAATACGAGCAGTACTTC. Translating gives CASSPLSGGQYEQYF.